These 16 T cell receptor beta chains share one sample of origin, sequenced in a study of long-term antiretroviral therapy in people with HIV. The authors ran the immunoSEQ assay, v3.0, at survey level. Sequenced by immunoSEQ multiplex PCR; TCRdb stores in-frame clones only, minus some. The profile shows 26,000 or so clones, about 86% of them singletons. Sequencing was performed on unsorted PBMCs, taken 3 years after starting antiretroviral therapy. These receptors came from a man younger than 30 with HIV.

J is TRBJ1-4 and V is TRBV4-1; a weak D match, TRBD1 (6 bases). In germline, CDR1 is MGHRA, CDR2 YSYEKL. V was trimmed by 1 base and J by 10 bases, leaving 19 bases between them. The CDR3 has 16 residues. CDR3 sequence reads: CASSQGFGGGGGKLFF. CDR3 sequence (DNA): TGCGCCAGCAGCCAAGGATTTGGAGGGGGTGGAGGAAAACTGTTTTTT.

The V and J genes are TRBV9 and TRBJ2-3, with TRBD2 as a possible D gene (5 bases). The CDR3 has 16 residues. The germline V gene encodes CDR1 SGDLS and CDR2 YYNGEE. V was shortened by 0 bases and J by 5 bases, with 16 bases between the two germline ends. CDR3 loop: CASSVVASKDLDTQYF. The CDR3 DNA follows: TGTGCCAGCAGCGTAGTGGCTAGCAAAGATCTAGATACGCAGTATTTT.

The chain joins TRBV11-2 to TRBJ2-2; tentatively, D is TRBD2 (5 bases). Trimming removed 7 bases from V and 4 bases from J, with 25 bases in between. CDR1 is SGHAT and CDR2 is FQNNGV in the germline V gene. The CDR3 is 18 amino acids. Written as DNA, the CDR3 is TGTGCCAGCACCCTAGGTCCTCTAGGGAGTATGGTCACCGGGGAGCTGTTTTTT. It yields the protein CASTLGPLGSMVTGELFF.

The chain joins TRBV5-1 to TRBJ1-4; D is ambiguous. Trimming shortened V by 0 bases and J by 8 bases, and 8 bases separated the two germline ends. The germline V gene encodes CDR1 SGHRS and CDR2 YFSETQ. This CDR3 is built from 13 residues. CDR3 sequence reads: CASSLAFNEKLFF. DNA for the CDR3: TGCGCCAGCAGCTTGGCGTTTAACGAAAAACTGTTTTTT. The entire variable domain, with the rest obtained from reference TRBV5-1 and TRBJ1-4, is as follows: KAGVTQTPRYLIKTRGQQVTLSCSPISGHRSVSWYQQTPGQGLQFLFEYFSETQRNKGNFPGRFSGRQFSNSRSEMNVSTLELGDSALYLCASSLAFNEKLFFGSGTQLSVL.

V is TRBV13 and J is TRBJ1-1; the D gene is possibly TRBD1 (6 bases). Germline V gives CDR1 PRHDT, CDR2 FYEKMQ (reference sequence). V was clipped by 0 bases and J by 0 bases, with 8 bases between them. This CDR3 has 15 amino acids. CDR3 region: CASSLGGAMNTEAFF. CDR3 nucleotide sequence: TGTGCCAGCAGCTTAGGGGGGGCAATGAACACTGAAGCTTTCTTT.

The DNA for the CDR3 is TGTGCCAGCAGTTCCCTCCACCTGGACAGGGACACAGATACGCAGTATTTT. Its protein is CASSSLHLDRDTDTQYF. The chain recombines TRBV28 with TRBJ2-3, with TRBD1 identical over 8 bases. CDR1 is MDHEN and CDR2 is SYDVKM in the germline V gene. J was trimmed by 2 bases and V by 4 bases; bases with no gene match: 11. The CDR3 extends over 17 amino acids.

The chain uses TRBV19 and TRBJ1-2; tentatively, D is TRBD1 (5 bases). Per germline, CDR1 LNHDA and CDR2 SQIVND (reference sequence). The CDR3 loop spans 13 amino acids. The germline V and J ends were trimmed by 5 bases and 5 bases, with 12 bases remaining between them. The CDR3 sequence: CASSWRGYYGYTF. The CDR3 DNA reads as TGTGCCAGTAGTTGGAGGGGTTATTATGGCTACACCTTC.

CDR3 bases: TGCGCCAGCAGTCATTCCGACATGTGGGGGGTCTATAATTCACCCCTCCACTTT. It is translated as CASSHSDMWGVYNSPLHF. This chain connects TRBV23-1 to TRBJ1-6; possible D gene TRBD1, 5 bases. TRBV23-1 is an open reading frame, and its role is uncertain. Trimming pared 3 bases from V and 3 bases from J, leaving 18 bases between. This CDR3 contains 18 residues.

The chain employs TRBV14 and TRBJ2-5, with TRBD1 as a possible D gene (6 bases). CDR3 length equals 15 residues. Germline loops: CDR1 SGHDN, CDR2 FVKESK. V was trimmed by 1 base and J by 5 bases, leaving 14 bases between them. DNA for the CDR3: TGTGCCAGCAGCCAAGGGGACATCGGTGGGGAGACCCAGTACTTC. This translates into CASSQGDIGGETQYF.

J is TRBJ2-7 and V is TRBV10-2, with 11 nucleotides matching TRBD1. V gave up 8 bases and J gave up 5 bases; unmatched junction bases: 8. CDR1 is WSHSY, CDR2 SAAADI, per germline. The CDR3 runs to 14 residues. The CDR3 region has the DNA TGCGCCAGCGAAGCCCCGGACAGGGGGCACGAGCAGTACTTC. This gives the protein CASEAPDRGHEQYF.

The CDR3 coding sequence is TGTGCCAGCAGCGTAGAAAATACGCAGTATTTT. Translated: CASSVENTQYF. The gene calls are TRBV9 and TRBJ2-3; D gene uncertain. V lost 0 bases and J 7 bases, leaving 3 bases between the germline ends. The CDR3 contains 11 residues. The V gene's germline CDR1 is SGDLS and CDR2 YYNGEE.

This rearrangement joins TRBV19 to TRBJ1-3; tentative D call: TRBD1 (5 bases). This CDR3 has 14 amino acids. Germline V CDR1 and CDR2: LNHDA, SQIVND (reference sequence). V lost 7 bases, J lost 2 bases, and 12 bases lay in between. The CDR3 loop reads CASTPQVAGNTIYF. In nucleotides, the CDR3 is TGTGCCAGTACCCCACAGGTAGCTGGAAACACCATATATTTT. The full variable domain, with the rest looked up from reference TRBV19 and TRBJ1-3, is DGGITQSPKYLFRKEGQNVTLSCEQNLNHDAMYWYRQDPGQGLRLIYYSQIVNDFQKGDIAEGYSVSREKKESFPLTVTSAQKNPTAFYLCASTPQVAGNTIYFGEGSWLTVV.

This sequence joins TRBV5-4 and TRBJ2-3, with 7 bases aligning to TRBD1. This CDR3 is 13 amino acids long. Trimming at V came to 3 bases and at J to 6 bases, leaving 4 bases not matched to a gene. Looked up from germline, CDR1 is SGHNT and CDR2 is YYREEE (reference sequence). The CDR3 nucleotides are TGTGCCAGCAGCTCCCTACAGGGGGATACGCAGTATTTT. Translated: CASSSLQGDTQYF. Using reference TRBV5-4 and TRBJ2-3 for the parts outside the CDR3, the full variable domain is ETGVTQSPTHLIKTRGQQVTLRCSSQSGHNTVSWYQQALGQGPQFIFQYYREEENGRGNFPPRFSGLQFPNYSSELNVNALELDDSALYLCASSSLQGDTQYFGPGTRLTVL.

In DNA, the CDR3 is TGTGCCAGCAGTGGGACAGGACTCTATGGCTACACCTTC. Amino acids: CASSGTGLYGYTF. J is TRBJ1-2 and V is TRBV6-5; TRBD1 aligns across 8 bases. The germline V gene has CDR1 MNHEY and CDR2 SVGAGI. There are 13 residues in the CDR3. V shed 5 bases and J 4 bases; nucleotides not matched to a gene: 3.

This CDR3 is CASSEGQYNYGYTF. The CDR3 DNA sequence: TGTGCCAGCAGTGAGGGGCAGTATAACTATGGCTACACCTTC. This rearrangement joins TRBV2 to TRBJ1-2; D might be TRBD1 (5 bases). Germline CDR1 reads SNHLY; CDR2 reads FYNNEI. The CDR3 has 14 residues. V lost 3 bases and J 1 base, leaving 9 bases between the germline ends.

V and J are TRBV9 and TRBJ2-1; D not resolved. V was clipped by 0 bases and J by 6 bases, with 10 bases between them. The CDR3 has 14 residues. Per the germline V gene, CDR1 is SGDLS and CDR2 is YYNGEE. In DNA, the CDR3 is TGTGCCAGCAGCGTAGTACCTAGTAGCAATGAGCAGTTCTTC. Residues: CASSVVPSSNEQFF.